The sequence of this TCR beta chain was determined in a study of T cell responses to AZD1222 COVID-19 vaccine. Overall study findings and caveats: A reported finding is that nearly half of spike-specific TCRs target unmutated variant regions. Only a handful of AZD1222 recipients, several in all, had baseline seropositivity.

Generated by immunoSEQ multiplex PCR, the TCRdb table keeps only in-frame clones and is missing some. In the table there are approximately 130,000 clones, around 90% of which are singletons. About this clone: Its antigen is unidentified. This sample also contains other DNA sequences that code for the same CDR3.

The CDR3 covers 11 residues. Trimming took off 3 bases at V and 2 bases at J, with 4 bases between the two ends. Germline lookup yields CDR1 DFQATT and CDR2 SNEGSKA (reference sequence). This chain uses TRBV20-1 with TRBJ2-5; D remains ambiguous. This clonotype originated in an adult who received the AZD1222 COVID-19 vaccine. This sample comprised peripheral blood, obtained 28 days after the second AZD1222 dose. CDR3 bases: TGCAGTGCTAGGCCACAAGAGACCCAGTACTTC. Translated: CSARPQETQYF.